This TCR beta chain was obtained from a study of T cell clones after liver transplantation. For the study at large: Samples came from ITN030ST, which attempted immunosuppression withdrawal within 2 years of liver transplantation. A pre-transplant mixed lymphocyte reaction with TCRbeta sequencing defined graft-donor-reactive clones followed in post-transplant blood.

Unstimulated PBMCs were sorted into CD3+CD4+ and CD3+CD8+ populations. The CDR3 has 15 residues. The J segment lost 7 bases and the V segment lost 0 bases, leaving 3 bases of the junction unmatched. The germline V gene has CDR1 SGHDT and CDR2 YYEEEE. General study findings and limits: Rather than being deleted, graft donor-reactive T cells may have moved into the graft.

This clone occurred a few times. Antigen specificity is unknown. Libraries were prepared by immunoSEQ multiplex PCR; TCRdb keeps only in-frame clonotypes and omits some of them. Altogether 40,000 to 55,000 clones are present, approximately 71% being singletons, with the ten largest covering about 10%. The clonotype was recovered from a human patient who received a liver transplant. Some T cells may be provided by the graft donor. The rearrangement uses TRBV5-6 and TRBJ1-6; TRBD1 matches at 8 bases. Sequencing was performed on CD4+ T cells from blood, taken roughly 56 months after liver transplant. CDR3 in amino acids: CASSLEAGGNSPLHF. CDR3 coding DNA: TGTGCCAGCAGCTTGGAGGCAGGGGGCAATTCACCCCTCCACTTT.